The rows below give T cell receptor beta chains drawn from one sample of a study of T-cell memory formation after mild COVID-19. Each CDR3 protein is one row after TCRdb ran MiXCR on the 5' RACE reads. Of 550,000 to 600,000 distinct CDR3 sequences listed, roughly 20% were seen once; the top ten hold approximately 8.4%. Sequencing was done on a sample of PBMCs or a T cell subset sorted from them (not recorded which). All receptors come from an adult woman who had mild COVID-19 (a few samples of this study predate the infection). Cell type and time point are not known. Both conserved end residues are part of each CDR3. The D gene is left open where the match is weak. Clone size, where shown, is once, few, many, or a class for clones that have expanded.

d_call: NA; clone_size: NA; j_call: TRBJ2-7; v_call: TRBV18; cdr3_nt: TGTGCCAGCTCAACAGACAGAATCTCCTACGAGCAGTACTTC; cdr3_aa: CASSTDRISYEQYF
d_call: TRBD2; clone_size: NA; j_call: TRBJ2-1; v_call: TRBV6-2/TRBV6-3; cdr3_nt: TGTGCCAGCAGCCCCGCCTTGGGACTAGCTTTGGATGAGCAGTTCTTC; cdr3_aa: CASSPALGLALDEQFF
d_call: TRBD2; clone_size: NA; j_call: TRBJ2-7; v_call: TRBV20-1; cdr3_nt: TGCAGTGTTGTATCCCCCACTAGCGGGAGGTGGTACGAGCAGTACTTC; cdr3_aa: CSVVSPTSGRWYEQYF
d_call: TRBD2; clone_size: NA; j_call: TRBJ2-3; v_call: TRBV6-6; cdr3_nt: TGTGCCAGCAGGCAGGGGACTAGCGGGGAGGATACGCAGTATTTT; cdr3_aa: CASRQGTSGEDTQYF
d_call: NA; clone_size: few; j_call: TRBJ2-7; v_call: TRBV11-3; cdr3_nt: TGTGCCAGCCTACTGAGTGGCTACGAGCAGTACTTC; cdr3_aa: CASLLSGYEQYF
d_call: TRBD2; clone_size: few; j_call: TRBJ2-3; v_call: TRBV20-1; cdr3_nt: TGCAGTGCTAGAGGAGGGACTAGCGGGGGTGGAGATACGCAGTATTTT; cdr3_aa: CSARGGTSGGGDTQYF
d_call: TRBD1; clone_size: NA; j_call: TRBJ1-4; v_call: TRBV2; cdr3_nt: TGTGCCAGCAGTCAACTCAGGGGGCGCGTAACTAATGAAAAACTGTTTTTT; cdr3_aa: CASSQLRGRVTNEKLFF
d_call: NA; clone_size: few; j_call: TRBJ2-2; v_call: TRBV25-1; cdr3_nt: TGTGCCAGCAGTGAGGCCAGACGGACGAACACCGGGGAGCTGTTTTTT; cdr3_aa: CASSEARRTNTGELFF
d_call: TRBD1; clone_size: few; j_call: TRBJ2-5; v_call: TRBV12-3/TRBV12-4; cdr3_nt: TGTGCCAGCAGTTTATCGGGACAGGGGGTTCAAGAGACCCAGTACTTC; cdr3_aa: CASSLSGQGVQETQYF
d_call: NA; clone_size: NA; j_call: TRBJ1-5; v_call: TRBV7-2; cdr3_nt: TGTGCCAGCAGCCCGGACGGTAGCAATCAGCCCCAGCATTTT; cdr3_aa: CASSPDGSNQPQHF
d_call: TRBD2; clone_size: few; j_call: TRBJ2-3; v_call: TRBV5-5; cdr3_nt: TGTGCCAGCAGCCCCGGGACTATCGCCACAGATACGCAGTATTTT; cdr3_aa: CASSPGTIATDTQYF
d_call: NA; clone_size: many; j_call: TRBJ2-3; v_call: TRBV6-1; cdr3_nt: TGTGCCAGCAGGCCCCCGGGACGTCGCACAGATACGCAGTATTTT; cdr3_aa: CASRPPGRRTDTQYF
d_call: NA; clone_size: few; j_call: TRBJ2-7; v_call: TRBV29-1; cdr3_nt: TGCAGCGTTTCCCAGGGAGGATCCTACGAGCAGTACTTC; cdr3_aa: CSVSQGGSYEQYF
d_call: TRBD2; clone_size: NA; j_call: TRBJ2-1; v_call: TRBV5-4; cdr3_nt: TGTGCCAGCAGCTGGGGACTAGCGACCTACAATGAGCAGTTCTTC; cdr3_aa: CASSWGLATYNEQFF
d_call: NA; clone_size: few; j_call: TRBJ1-5; v_call: TRBV12-3/TRBV12-4; cdr3_nt: TGTGCCAGCAGGGAGAGGGGGGTCCGGCAGCCCCAGCATTTT; cdr3_aa: CASRERGVRQPQHF
d_call: NA; clone_size: NA; j_call: TRBJ2-3; v_call: TRBV7-6; cdr3_nt: TGTGCCAGCAGCTCGAATGGGGCTCCTACTAAGACAGATACGCAGTATTTT; cdr3_aa: CASSSNGAPTKTDTQYF
d_call: TRBD2; clone_size: few; j_call: TRBJ2-4; v_call: TRBV5-6; cdr3_nt: TGTGCCAGCAGTTACCTGGCTAGCGGGAGGAAAGCCAAAAACATTCAGTACTTC; cdr3_aa: CASSYLASGRKAKNIQYF
d_call: TRBD1; clone_size: NA; j_call: TRBJ1-1; v_call: TRBV12-3/TRBV12-4; cdr3_nt: TGTGCCAGCAGCCCGAGGGGACAGGGGGCAACTGAAGCTTTCTTT; cdr3_aa: CASSPRGQGATEAFF